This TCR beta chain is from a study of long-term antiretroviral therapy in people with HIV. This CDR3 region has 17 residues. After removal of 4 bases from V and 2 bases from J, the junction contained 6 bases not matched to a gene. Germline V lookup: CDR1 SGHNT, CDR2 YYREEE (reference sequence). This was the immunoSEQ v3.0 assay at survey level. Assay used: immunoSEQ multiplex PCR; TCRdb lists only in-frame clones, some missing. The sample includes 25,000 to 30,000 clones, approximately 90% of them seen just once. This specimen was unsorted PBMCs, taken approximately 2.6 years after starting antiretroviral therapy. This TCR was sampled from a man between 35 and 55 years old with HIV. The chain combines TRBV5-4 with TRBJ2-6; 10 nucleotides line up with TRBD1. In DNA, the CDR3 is TGTGCCAGCAGCAACCGGGACAGGGGAGCTGGGGCCAACGTCCTGACTTTC. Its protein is CASSNRDRGAGANVLTF.